This T cell receptor (beta chain) comes out of a study of blood T cell repertoires in COVID-19. Turning to the study itself: T cells, B-cell-depleted T cells, or PBMCs supplied cDNA or gDNA.

Libraries were prepared by immunoSEQ multiplex PCR; TCRdb keeps only in-frame clonotypes and omits some of them. In the table there are fewer than 300,000 clones, about 91% of which are singletons. CDR1 is LGHDT, CDR2 YNNKEL, per germline (reference sequence). V lost 5 bases to trimming and J lost 1 base, with 8 bases between them. This CDR3 region has 13 residues. The chain has TRBV3-1 (or the pseudogene TRBV3-2) and TRBJ1-1; D might be TRBD1 (6 bases). The material sequenced was PBMCs or T cells enriched from blood (not recorded which). The source of this sequence is a middle-aged woman with acute COVID-19. The CDR3 region is CASSRGTNTEAFF. In nucleotides, the CDR3 is TGTGCCAGCAGCAGGGGGACGAACACTGAAGCTTTCTTT.